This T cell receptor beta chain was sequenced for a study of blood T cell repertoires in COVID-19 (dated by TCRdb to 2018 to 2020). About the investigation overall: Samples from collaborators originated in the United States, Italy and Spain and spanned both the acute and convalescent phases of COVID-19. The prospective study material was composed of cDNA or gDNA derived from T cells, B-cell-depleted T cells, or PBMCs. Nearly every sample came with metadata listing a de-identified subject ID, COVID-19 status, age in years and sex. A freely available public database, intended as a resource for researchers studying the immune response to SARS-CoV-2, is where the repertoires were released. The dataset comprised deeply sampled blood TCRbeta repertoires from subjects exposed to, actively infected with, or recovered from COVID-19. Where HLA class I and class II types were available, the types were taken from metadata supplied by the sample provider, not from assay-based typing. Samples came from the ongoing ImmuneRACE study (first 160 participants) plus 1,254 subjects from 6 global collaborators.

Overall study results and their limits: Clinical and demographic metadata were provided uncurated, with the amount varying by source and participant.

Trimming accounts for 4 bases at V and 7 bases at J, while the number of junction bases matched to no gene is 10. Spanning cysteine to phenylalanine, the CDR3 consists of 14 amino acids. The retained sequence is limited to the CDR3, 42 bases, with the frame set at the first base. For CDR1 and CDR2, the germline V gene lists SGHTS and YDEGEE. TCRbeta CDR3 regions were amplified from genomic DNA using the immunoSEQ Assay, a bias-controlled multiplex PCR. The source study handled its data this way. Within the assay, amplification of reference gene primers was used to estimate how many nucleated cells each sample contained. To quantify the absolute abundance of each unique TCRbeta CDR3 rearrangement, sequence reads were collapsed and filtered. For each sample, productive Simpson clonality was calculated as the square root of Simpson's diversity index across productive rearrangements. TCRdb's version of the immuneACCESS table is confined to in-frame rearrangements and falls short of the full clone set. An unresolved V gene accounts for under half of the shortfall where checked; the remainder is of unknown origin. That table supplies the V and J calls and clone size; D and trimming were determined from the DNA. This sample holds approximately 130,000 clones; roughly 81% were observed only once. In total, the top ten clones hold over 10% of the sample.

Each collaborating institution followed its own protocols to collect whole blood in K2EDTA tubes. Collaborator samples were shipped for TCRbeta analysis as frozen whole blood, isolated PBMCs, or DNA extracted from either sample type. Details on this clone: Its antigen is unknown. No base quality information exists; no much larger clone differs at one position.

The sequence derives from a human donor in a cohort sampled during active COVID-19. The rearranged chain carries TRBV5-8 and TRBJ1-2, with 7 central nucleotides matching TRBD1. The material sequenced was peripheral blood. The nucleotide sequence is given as TGTGCCAGCAGCCATGAACAGGGGCGAGGTGGCTACACCTTC. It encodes CASSHEQGRGGYTF.